This T cell receptor (beta chain) was retrieved from a study of blood T cell repertoires in COVID-19. Trimming removed 6 bases from V and 0 bases from J, with 8 bases in between. CDR3 length equals 13 residues. Libraries were prepared by immunoSEQ multiplex PCR; TCRdb keeps only in-frame clonotypes and omits some of them. The table shows 200,000 to 300,000 clones, with 75% to 90% occurring only once. The sample consisted of peripheral blood. The receptor comes from a woman aged 40 to 50 with acute or convalescent COVID-19. The chain uses TRBV12-3 or TRBV12-4 and TRBJ1-2; D gene ambiguous. The CDR3 region has the DNA TGTGCCAGCAGCTCCGGGGCTAACTATGGCTACACCTTC. Translated, it gives CASSSGANYGYTF.